This TCR beta chain was sequenced during a study of shared clonotypes between healthy human individuals. CDR1 SGHRS and CDR2 YFSETQ come from the germline V gene. This CDR3 spans 14 amino acids. The J segment lost 4 bases and the V segment lost 6 bases, leaving 4 bases of the junction unmatched. For this clone: Its antigen remains unknown.

Nashville, Tennessee was home to all donors, each a Caucasian adult. Naive CD45RA+ and memory CD45RA-negative subsets were split from CD4+ cells. General observations from the study: A limitation of the genetic and exposure-history diversity represented arose from few donors. In general, naive subsets displayed greater estimated richness than memory subsets did.

Repertoires were generated with immunoSEQ multiplex PCR, while TCRdb's copy carries only in-frame clones and drops some. The sample carries some 1,100,000 clones, 78% recorded once. The sequence came from a man younger than 35 in good health. Some clones in this sample may be carry-over from other donors' samples. The chain links TRBV5-1 to TRBJ2-1, with TRBD2 matching over 10 bases. The sequencing input was memory CD4+ T cells from PBMCs. Noted subset: CD45RA-negative fraction. CDR3 sequence reads: CASMRTSGYNEQFF. In nucleotides, the CDR3 is TGCGCCAGCATGCGGACTAGCGGATACAATGAGCAGTTCTTC.